This record concerns one TCR beta chain sequence. Its antigen is still unknown. The record originates from a study of T cells in localized non-small cell lung cancer. Findings and caveats of the study: Sequence data derive from only one tumor region, so heterogeneity remains possible. The study linked higher blood T cell density to longer overall survival. Uninvolved adjacent lung had the highest recorded T cell clonality, with tumor below it.

The table came from immunoSEQ multiplex PCR; TCRdb's copy has only in-frame clones and leaves some out. Among thousands of clones listed, around 45% were seen once. The CDR3 is 14 amino acids. Between the trimmed V and J ends, which lost 4 bases and 3 bases, there was a span of 8 bases. CDR1 and CDR2 from the germline V gene are SGHRS and YFSETQ. J is TRBJ2-6 and V is TRBV5-1; D is uncertain. The sequence derives from a woman aged 35-70 years with stage II squamous cell lung carcinoma. Specimen: lung tumor tissue, collected before any cancer treatment. CDR3 bases: TGCGCCAGCAGCCTCAAGGATGGGGCCAACGTCCTGACTTTC. Its translation: CASSLKDGANVLTF.